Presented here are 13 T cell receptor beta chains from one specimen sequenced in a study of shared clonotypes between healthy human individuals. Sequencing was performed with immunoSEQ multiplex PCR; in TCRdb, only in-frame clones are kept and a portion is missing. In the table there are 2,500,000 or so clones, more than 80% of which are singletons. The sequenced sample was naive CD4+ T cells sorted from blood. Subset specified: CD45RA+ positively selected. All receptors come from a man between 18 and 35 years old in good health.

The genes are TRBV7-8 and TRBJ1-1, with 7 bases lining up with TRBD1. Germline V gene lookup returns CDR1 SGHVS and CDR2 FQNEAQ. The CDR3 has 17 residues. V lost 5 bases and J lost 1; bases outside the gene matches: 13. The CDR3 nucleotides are TGTGCCAGCAGCGGAAAAACAGGGGACCAACAGAACACTGAAGCTTTCTTT. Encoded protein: CASSGKTGDQQNTEAFF.

CDR3 nucleotides: TGTGCCAGCAGCTTGGAAGCAGGGAGGTCTGGAAACACCATATATTTT. Translation gives CASSLEAGRSGNTIYF. This chain links TRBV5-4 with TRBJ1-3, with a weak D call TRBD1 (5 bases). The V gene lost 0 bases and the J gene lost 1 base, with 11 bases spanning the gap. The germline gives CDR1 SGHNT, CDR2 YYREEE (reference sequence). CDR3 length equals 16 residues.

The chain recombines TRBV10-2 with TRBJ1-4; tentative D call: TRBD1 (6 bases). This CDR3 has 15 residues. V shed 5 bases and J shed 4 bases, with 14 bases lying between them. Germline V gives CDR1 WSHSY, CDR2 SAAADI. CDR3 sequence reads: CASSIPEQGNEKLFF. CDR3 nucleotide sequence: TGCGCCAGCAGTATCCCGGAACAGGGTAATGAAAAACTGTTTTTT.

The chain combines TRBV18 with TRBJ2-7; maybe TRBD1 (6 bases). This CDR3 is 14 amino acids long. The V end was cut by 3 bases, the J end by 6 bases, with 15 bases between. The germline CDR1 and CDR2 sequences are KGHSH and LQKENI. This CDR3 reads CASSPGTPLPEQYF. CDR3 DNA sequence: TGTGCCAGCTCACCGGGGACACCCCTCCCCGAGCAGTACTTC.

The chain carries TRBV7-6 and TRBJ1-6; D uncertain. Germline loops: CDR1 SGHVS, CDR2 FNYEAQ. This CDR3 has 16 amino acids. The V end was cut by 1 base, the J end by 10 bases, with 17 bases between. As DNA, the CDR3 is TGTGCCAGCAGCTTAGGGAGTCCTGGTCCTTACTCACCCCTCCACTTT. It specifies CASSLGSPGPYSPLHF.

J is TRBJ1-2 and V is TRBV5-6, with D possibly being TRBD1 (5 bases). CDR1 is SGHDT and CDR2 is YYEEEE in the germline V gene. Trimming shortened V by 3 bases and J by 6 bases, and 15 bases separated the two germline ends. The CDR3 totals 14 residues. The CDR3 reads CASSSTPGNNGYTF. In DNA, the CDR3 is TGTGCCAGCAGCTCTACTCCAGGGAATAATGGCTACACCTTC.

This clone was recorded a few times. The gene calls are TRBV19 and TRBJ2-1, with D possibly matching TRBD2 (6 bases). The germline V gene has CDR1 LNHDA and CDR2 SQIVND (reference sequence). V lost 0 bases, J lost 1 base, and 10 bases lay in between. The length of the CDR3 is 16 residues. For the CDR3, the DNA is TGTGCCAGTAGTATAGAGTTCGCGGGGTCCTACAATGAGCAGTTCTTC. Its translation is CASSIEFAGSYNEQFF.

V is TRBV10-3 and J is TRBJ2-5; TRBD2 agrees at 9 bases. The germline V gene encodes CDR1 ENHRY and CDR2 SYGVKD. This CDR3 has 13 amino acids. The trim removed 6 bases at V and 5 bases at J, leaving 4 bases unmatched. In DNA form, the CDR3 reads TGTGCCATCAGGCGGGAGGGCTTGGAGACCCAGTACTTC. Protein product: CAIRREGLETQYF.

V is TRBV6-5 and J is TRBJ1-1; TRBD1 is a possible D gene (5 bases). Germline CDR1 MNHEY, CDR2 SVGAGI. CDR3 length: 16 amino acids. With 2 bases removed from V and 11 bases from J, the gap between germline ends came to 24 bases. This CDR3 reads CASSYDRTLALDRAFF. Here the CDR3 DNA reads TGTGCCAGCAGTTACGACAGAACCCTAGCGCTCGATAGGGCTTTCTTT.

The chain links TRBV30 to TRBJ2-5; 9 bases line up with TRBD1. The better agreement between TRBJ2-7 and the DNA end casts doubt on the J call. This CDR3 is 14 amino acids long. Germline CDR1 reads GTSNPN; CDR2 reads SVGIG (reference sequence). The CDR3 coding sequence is TGTGCCTGGGAATTGGACAGGGGATACCACGAGCAGTACTTC. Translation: CAWELDRGYHEQYF.

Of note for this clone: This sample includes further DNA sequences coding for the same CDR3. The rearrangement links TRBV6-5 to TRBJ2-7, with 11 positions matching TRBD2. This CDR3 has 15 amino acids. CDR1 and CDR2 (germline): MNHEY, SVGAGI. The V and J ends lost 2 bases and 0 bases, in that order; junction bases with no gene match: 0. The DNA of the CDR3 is TGTGCCAGCAGTTACGGGACTAGCGGCTCCTACGAGCAGTACTTC. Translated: CASSYGTSGSYEQYF.

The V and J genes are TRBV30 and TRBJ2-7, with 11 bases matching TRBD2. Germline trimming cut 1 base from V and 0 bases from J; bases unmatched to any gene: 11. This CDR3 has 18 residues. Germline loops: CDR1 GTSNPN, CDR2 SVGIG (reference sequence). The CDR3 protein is CAWSGGVAGGPGSYEQYF. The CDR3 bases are TGTGCCTGGAGTGGTGGGGTAGCGGGAGGGCCTGGCTCCTACGAGCAGTACTTC. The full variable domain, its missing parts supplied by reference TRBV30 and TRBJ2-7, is SQTIHQWPATLVQPVGSPLSLECTVEGTSNPNLYWYRQAAGRGLQLLFYSVGIGQISSEVPQNLSASRPQDRQFILSSKKLLLSDSGFYLCAWSGGVAGGPGSYEQYFGPGTRLTVT.

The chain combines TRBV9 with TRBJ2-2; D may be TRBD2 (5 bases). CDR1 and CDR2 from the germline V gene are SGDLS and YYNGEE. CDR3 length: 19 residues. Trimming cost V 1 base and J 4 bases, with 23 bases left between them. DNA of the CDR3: TGTGCCAGCAGCGTACATTACTACACCCCACTCGGAGGCACCGGGGAGCTGTTTTTT. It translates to CASSVHYYTPLGGTGELFF.